This entry is about one T cell receptor (beta chain). This record belongs to a study of blood T cell repertoires in COVID-19. Sequencing was performed with immunoSEQ multiplex PCR; in TCRdb, only in-frame clones are kept and a portion is missing. The data contain 200,000 or so clones, roughly 84% of them seen just once; the ten biggest clones take up approximately 2.3%. There are 15 residues in the CDR3. V was clipped by 5 bases and J by 4 bases, with 17 bases between them. Germline CDR1 reads SGHTA; CDR2 reads FQGNSA. The clonotype comes from a middle-aged man who had recovered from COVID-19. This sequence joins TRBV7-2 and TRBJ1-2; D may be TRBD1 (6 bases). The specimen sequenced was peripheral blood. This CDR3 is CASSASGGGVYGYTF. CDR3 sequence (DNA): TGTGCCAGCAGCGCCAGTGGTGGGGGCGTCTATGGCTACACCTTC.